The present T cell receptor beta chain was sequenced within a study of identical twins (dated by TCRdb to the mid-2010s). Looking at the study overall: The study deep-sequenced TCR alpha and beta repertoires from monozygotic twins, unrelated adults of various ages and cord blood to test whether fetal clonotypes persist. Replicate twin experiments were performed at different times using different library preparation protocols to rule out contamination.

This clonotype was counted a single time. Its antigen is still unknown. No per-base quality is available; no much larger clone lies one base away. General study outcomes and caveats: Out-of-frame TCR alpha sharing in monozygotic twins was systematically underestimated by recombination models, whereas sharing between unrelated individuals was in agreement with the recombination models. Because the same donors could not be followed over many years, the conclusions depended on cross-sectional statistical analysis. Abundant cord blood beta clonotypes had fewer insertions, young adult naive repertoires showed a similar but weaker trend, and memory repertoires showed no such trend. Compared with coincidental sharing between unrelated individuals, an excess of low generation-probability sequences was observed among out-of-frame TCR alpha sequences shared between twins. Zero-insertion analyses could be partly confounded by invariant T cells such as MAIT and iNKT, though diverse VJ usage argued against such confounding for most clonotypes. The excess sharing between twins in beta out-of-frame sequences was weaker because fewer shared sequences reduced the signal-to-noise ratio.

Libraries were made using 5' RACE. Sequencer: Illumina HiSeq 2000. A universal primer binding site was added through template switching, and the final cDNA carried a unique molecular identifier so that TCR cDNA molecules could be counted accurately. First-strand cDNA for TCR alpha and beta chains was synthesized from specific primers in the conserved constant-segment region. Each cDNA library was double barcoded, with a SMART-Mk sample barcode plus Illumina barcodes, to control for contamination. TruSeq adapter sequences along with Illumina sample barcodes were introduced in two successive PCR steps. The TCR alpha and beta cDNA libraries were sequenced on the Illumina HiSeq platform using custom primers. The study's own analysis went as follows. MiGEC processed the raw reads to extract unique molecular identifiers, while MiXCR was used to determine the CDR3 positions. For each individual, recombination models were inferred using an EM algorithm with the repgenHMM and IGoR tools. Shared clonotypes were analyzed with the tcR package in R, and sharing was normalized by the product of cloneset sizes. Out-of-frame nonproductive sequences were analyzed to study raw recombination free of thymic and clonal selection effects. The public reads were quality trimmed at Q25 with fastp and then assembled into clones with MiXCR by TCRdb, keeping productive beta chains. Duplicate CDR3 protein sequences are folded into a single record with the most common DNA and genes. The V and J calls, along with clone size, are taken from TCRdb and not from the paper's own processing. The sample contains about 530,000 distinct CDR3 sequences, nearly 15% of them found a single time. In total, the top ten clones hold roughly 0.4% of the sample.

CDR1 and CDR2, looked up from the germline V gene (reference sequence), are SSHAT and FNYEAQ. Trimming costs V 1 base and J 6 bases, and their ends lie 15 bases apart. Inclusive of the bounding cysteine and phenylalanine, the CDR3 is 16 residues long. The kept DNA is CDR3 alone, 48 bases in frame from the first base. Every donor was a healthy Caucasian. The twin cohort comprised three pairs of female monozygotic twins, all aged about 18 to 29 years. CD4+ and CD8+ T cell populations were isolated with positive isolation kits from Invitrogen. The same data also went into a second study, on yellow fever vaccine responses in identical twins. The second investigation adds: According to the authors, in identical twins the way T cells responded to vaccination appeared partly convergent and partly personalized. The study precisely tracked vaccine-responding T cell clones in identical twins.

What was sequenced was CD4+ T cells sorted from blood. The TCR was taken from a woman aged 18-30 years in good health. Here the chain combines TRBV7-7 and TRBJ2-2; the D gene lacks a confident call. The nucleotide sequence reads as follows: TGTGCCAGCAGCTTAGTTGGCAGCCCGGCCTCCGGGGAGCTGTTTTTT. Its protein product is CASSLVGSPASGELFF.